This T cell receptor beta chain is from a study of T cell responses to AZD1222 COVID-19 vaccine. The CDR3 covers 13 residues. CDR1 is SGHNT, CDR2 YYREEE, per germline (reference sequence). Trimming cost V 4 bases and J 4 bases, with 11 bases left between them. TCRdb keeps only in-frame clones here, not all; method: immunoSEQ multiplex PCR. The repertoire holds more than 95,000 clones, 80% to 90% seen once, with roughly 4% in the top ten. Study-wide points: Spike regions recognized by vaccine-associated CD4 TCRs spanned the protein, led by 160-218 and 743-854. Seropositive AZD1222 recipients at baseline numbered only five or six. Reportedly, nearly half the spike-specific TCRs target unmutated variant regions. Spike-specific TCRs gained breadth and depth after people received two AZD1222 doses.

Note on this clone: Its antigen is unidentified.

This specimen was peripheral blood, taken on day 0 of MenACWY control vaccination. This chain uses TRBV5-4 with TRBJ2-5; D gene ambiguous. The clonotype comes from an adult in good health. CDR3 sequence reads: CASSPGFRETQYF. CDR3 bases: TGTGCCAGCAGCCCCGGTTTCCGAGAGACCCAGTACTTC.